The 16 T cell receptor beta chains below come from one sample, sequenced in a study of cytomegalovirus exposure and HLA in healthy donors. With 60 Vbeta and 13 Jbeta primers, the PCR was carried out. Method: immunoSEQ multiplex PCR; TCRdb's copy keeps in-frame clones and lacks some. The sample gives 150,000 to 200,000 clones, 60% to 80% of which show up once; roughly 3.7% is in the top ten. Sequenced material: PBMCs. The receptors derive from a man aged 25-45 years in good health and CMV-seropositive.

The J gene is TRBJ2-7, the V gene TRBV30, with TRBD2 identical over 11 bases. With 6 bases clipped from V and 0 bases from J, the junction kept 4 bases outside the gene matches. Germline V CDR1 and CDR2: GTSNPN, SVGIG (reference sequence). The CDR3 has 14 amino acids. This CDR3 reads CACQLAGVSYEQYF. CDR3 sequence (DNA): TGTGCCTGCCAACTAGCGGGGGTCTCCTACGAGCAGTACTTC.

CDR3 nucleotides: TGTGCCAGCACCGACGGCGGACATTCCTTCTTTGATGGCTACACCTTC. This sequence encodes CASTDGGHSFFDGYTF. The V and J genes are TRBV7-9 and TRBJ1-2; D perhaps matches TRBD1 (5 bases). The germline V gene has CDR1 SEHNR and CDR2 FQNEAQ (reference sequence). The CDR3 spans 16 residues. The ends were cut back, 7 bases at V and 6 bases at J, with 24 bases in the middle. Based on the CDR3 plus reference TRBV7-9 and TRBJ1-2, the full variable domain is DTGVSQNPRHKITKRGQNVTFRCDPISEHNRLYWYRQTLGQGPEFLTYFQNEAQLEKSRLLSDRFSAERPKGSFSTLEIQRTEQGDSAMYLCASTDGGHSFFDGYTFGSGTRLTVV.

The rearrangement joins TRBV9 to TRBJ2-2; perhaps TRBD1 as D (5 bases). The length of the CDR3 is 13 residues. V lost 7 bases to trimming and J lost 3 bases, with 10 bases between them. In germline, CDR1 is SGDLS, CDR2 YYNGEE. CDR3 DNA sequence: TGTGCCAGCGGGGCAGGCTACACCGGGGAGCTGTTTTTT. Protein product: CASGAGYTGELFF.

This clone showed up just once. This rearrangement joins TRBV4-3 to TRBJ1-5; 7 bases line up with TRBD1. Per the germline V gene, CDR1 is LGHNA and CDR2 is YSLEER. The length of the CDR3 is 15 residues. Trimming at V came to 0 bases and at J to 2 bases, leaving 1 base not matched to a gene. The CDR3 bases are TGCGCCAGCAGCCAAGATGACAGGGGCAATCAGCCCCAGCATTTT. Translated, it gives CASSQDDRGNQPQHF.

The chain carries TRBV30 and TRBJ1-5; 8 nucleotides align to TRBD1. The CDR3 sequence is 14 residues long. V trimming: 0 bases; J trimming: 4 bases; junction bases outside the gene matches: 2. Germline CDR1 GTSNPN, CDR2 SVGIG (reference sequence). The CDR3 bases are TGTGCCTGGAGTGTAAGGACAGGGAATCAGCCCCAGCATTTT. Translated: CAWSVRTGNQPQHF. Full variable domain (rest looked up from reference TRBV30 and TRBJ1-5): SQTIHQWPATLVQPVGSPLSLECTVEGTSNPNLYWYRQAAGRGLQLLFYSVGIGQISSEVPQNLSASRPQDRQFILSSKKLLLSDSGFYLCAWSVRTGNQPQHFGDGTRLSIL.

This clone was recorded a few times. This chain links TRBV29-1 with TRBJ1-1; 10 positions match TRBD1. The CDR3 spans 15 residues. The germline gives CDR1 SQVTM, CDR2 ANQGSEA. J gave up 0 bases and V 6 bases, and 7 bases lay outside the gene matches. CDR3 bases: TGCAGCGTGGCGCGGACAGGGGGAGTGAACACTGAAGCTTTCTTT. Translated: CSVARTGGVNTEAFF.

The CDR3 reads CASSQSRGPSTDTQYF. In DNA, the CDR3 is TGCGCCAGCAGTCAATCGAGGGGGCCGAGCACAGATACGCAGTATTTT. This chain uses TRBV23-1 with TRBJ2-3, with 7 nucleotides matching TRBD1. TRBV23-1 is labeled an ORF, and its function is uncertain. The CDR3 has 16 amino acids. Trimming at V came to 0 bases and at J to 0 bases, leaving 3 bases not matched to a gene.

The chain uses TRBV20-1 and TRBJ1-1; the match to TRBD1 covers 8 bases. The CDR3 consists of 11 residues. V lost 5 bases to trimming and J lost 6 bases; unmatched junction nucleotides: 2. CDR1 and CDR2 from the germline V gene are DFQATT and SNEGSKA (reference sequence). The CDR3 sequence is CSALDRAEAFF. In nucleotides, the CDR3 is TGCAGTGCTCTGGACAGGGCTGAAGCTTTCTTT.

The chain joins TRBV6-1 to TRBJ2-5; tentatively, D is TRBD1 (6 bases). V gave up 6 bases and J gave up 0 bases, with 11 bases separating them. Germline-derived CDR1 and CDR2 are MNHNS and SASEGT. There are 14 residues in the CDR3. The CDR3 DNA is TGTGCCAGCAGCCCGGGACATTACCAAGAGACCCAGTACTTC. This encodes CASSPGHYQETQYF.

Here the CDR3 reads CASSQDTSNQPQHF. The CDR3 DNA reads TGCGCCAGCAGCCAAGATACATCCAATCAGCCCCAGCATTTT. The rearrangement uses TRBV4-3 and TRBJ1-5; no definite D call. V dropped 0 bases and J dropped 3 bases, with 6 bases sitting between them. CDR1 is LGHNA and CDR2 is YSLEER in the germline V gene. This CDR3 spans 14 amino acids.

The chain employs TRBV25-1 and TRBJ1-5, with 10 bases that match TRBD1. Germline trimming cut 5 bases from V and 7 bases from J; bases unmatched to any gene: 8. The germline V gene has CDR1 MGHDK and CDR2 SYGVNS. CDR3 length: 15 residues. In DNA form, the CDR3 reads TGTGCCAGCAGTAGGACAGGGGGGGGGAACCAGCCCCAGCATTTT. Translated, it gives CASSRTGGGNQPQHF.

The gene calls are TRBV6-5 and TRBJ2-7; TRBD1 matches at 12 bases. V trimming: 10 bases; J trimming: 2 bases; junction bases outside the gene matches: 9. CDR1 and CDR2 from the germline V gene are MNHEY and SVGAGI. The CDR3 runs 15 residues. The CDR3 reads CATQDRDRGPYEQYF. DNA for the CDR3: TGTGCCACTCAGGATAGGGACAGGGGGCCCTACGAGCAGTACTTC.

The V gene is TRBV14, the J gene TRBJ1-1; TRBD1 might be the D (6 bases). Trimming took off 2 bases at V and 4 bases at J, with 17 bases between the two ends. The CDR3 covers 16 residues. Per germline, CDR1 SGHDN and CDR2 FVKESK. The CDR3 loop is CASSQTPRGGATEAFF. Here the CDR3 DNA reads TGTGCCAGCAGCCAAACCCCCAGAGGGGGGGCCACTGAAGCTTTCTTT.

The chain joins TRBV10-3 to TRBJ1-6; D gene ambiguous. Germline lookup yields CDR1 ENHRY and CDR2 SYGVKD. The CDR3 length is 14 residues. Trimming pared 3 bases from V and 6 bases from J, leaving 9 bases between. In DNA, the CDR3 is TGTGCCATCAGTGAACCCCCCGGTAATTCACCCCTCCACTTT. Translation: CAISEPPGNSPLHF.

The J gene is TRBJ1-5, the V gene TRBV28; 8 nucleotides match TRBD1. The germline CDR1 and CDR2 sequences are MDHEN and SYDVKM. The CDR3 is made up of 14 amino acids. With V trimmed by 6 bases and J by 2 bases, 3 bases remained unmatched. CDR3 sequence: CASRTGVGNQPQHF. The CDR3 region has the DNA TGTGCCAGCAGGACAGGGGTGGGCAATCAGCCCCAGCATTTT.

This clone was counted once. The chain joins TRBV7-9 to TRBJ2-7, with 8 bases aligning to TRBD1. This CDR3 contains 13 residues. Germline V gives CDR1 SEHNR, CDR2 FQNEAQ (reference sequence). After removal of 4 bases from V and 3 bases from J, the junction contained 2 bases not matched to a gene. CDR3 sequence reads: CASSYGTGYEQYF. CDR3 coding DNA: TGTGCCAGCAGCTACGGGACAGGCTACGAGCAGTACTTC.